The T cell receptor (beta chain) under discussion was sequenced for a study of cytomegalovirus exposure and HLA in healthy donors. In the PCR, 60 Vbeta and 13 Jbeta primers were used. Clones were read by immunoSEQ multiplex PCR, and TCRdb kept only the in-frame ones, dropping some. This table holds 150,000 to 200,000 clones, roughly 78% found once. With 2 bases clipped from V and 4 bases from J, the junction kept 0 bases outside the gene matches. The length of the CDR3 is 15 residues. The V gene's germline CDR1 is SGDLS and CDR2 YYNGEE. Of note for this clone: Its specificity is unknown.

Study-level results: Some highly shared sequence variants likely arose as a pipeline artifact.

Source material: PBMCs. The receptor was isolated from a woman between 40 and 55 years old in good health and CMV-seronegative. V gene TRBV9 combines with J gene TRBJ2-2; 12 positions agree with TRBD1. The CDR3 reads CASSVGQGATGELFF. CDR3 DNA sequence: TGTGCCAGCAGCGTGGGACAGGGGGCCACCGGGGAGCTGTTTTTT.